One sample yielded the 19 T cell receptor beta chains listed below, sequenced in a study of sequential checkpoint blockade in melanoma. Specified treatment: randomized to nivolumab then ipilimumab (arm A) or the reverse (arm B). Clones were read by immunoSEQ multiplex PCR, and TCRdb kept only the in-frame ones, dropping some. This sample carries about 12,000 clones, around 79% of them seen once, and the ten largest clones take approximately 57%. Sequenced material: CD8+ T cells sorted from blood (inferred from file names), taken from a patient given nivolumab and ipilimumab in sequence. These receptors were obtained from a human donor with melanoma.

In its sample, this clone is medium-sized. V and J are TRBV19 and TRBJ1-5; weak D call: TRBD1 (5 bases). The CDR3 is 15 amino acids. Germline V CDR1 and CDR2: LNHDA, SQIVND (reference sequence). V was trimmed by 4 bases and J by 0 bases, leaving 10 bases between them. This chain's CDR3 is CASSTMTVSNQPQHF. As DNA, the CDR3 is TGTGCCAGTAGTACCATGACAGTTAGCAATCAGCCCCAGCATTTT. Full variable domain (remainder filled in from reference TRBV19 and TRBJ1-5): DGGITQSPKYLFRKEGQNVTLSCEQNLNHDAMYWYRQDPGQGLRLIYYSQIVNDFQKGDIAEGYSVSREKKESFPLTVTSAQKNPTAFYLCASSTMTVSNQPQHFGDGTRLSIL.

The chain recombines TRBV19 with TRBJ2-1, with TRBD2 matching over 7 bases. The CDR3 loop spans 17 amino acids. V dropped 4 bases and J dropped 10; count of bases not matched to a gene: 19. Germline V gene sequence: CDR1 LNHDA, CDR2 SQIVND (reference sequence). The CDR3: CASSKASSLSPGREQFF. The DNA of the CDR3 is TGTGCCAGTAGTAAGGCTAGCAGCCTCTCTCCCGGGAGGGAGCAGTTCTTC.

The rearrangement uses TRBV19 and TRBJ1-2; D is unresolved. In germline, CDR1 is LNHDA, CDR2 SQIVND (reference sequence). The CDR3 loop spans 12 amino acids. The V end lost 4 bases, the J end lost 8 bases, and 11 bases lay between the germline ends. Here the CDR3 reads CASSTGSEGYTF. CDR3 DNA sequence: TGTGCCAGTAGTACCGGGTCGGAAGGCTACACCTTC.

CDR3 sequence: CASSLGTNTEAFF. CDR3 sequence (DNA): TGTGCCAGCAGTTTGGGCACGAACACTGAAGCTTTCTTT. The chain has TRBV27 and TRBJ1-1; D is uncertain. In germline, CDR1 is MNHEY, CDR2 SMNVEV (reference sequence). Trimming shortened V by 3 bases and J by 1 base, and 6 bases separated the two germline ends. The CDR3 consists of 13 residues.

CDR3 in DNA: TGTGCCACCGGACAGGCCTCTGGAAACACCATATATTTT. Translation: CATGQASGNTIYF. This rearrangement joins TRBV6-1 to TRBJ1-3; the match to TRBD1 covers 7 bases. Germline CDR1 reads MNHNS; CDR2 reads SASEGT. CDR3 length: 13 amino acids. J gave up 0 bases and V 10 bases, and 3 bases lay outside the gene matches.

The chain joins TRBV27 to TRBJ1-5; D gene ambiguous. V was cut by 5 bases and J by 7 bases, with 12 bases left in between. The CDR3 has 13 residues. CDR1 is MNHEY, CDR2 SMNVEV, per germline (reference sequence). CDR3 nucleotides: TGTGCCAGCAGTCTTTCTACCGGGCAGCCCCAGCATTTT. This gives the protein CASSLSTGQPQHF.

CDR3 residues: CASSPRDRANYGYTF. Written as DNA, the CDR3 is TGTGCCAGCAGCCCTAGGGACAGGGCTAACTATGGCTACACCTTC. The chain joins TRBV7-3 to TRBJ1-2; 9 positions agree with TRBD1. The CDR3 has 15 amino acids. Unmatched junction bases numbered 4, after V lost 5 bases and J lost 0 bases. Germline V gene data show CDR1 as SGHTA and CDR2 as FQGTGA.

V usage is TRBV6-6 and J usage is TRBJ1-1; D remains ambiguous. V was pared by 3 bases and J by 7 bases, with 9 bases between. CDR1 is MNHNY, CDR2 SVGAGI, per germline (reference sequence). This CDR3 spans 12 amino acids. The CDR3 loop reads CASSYSGGEAFF. DNA of the CDR3: TGTGCCAGCAGTTATTCTGGCGGTGAAGCTTTCTTT.

The V and J genes are TRBV11-2 and TRBJ2-7, with D maybe TRBD2 (6 bases). There are 14 residues in the CDR3. V was trimmed by 3 bases and J by 6 bases, leaving 15 bases between them. Germline V gives CDR1 SGHAT, CDR2 FQNNGV. CDR3 loop: CASSFETGEGEQYF. DNA for the CDR3: TGTGCCAGCAGCTTCGAGACGGGAGAGGGCGAGCAGTACTTC.

The chain combines TRBV4-3 with TRBJ2-1, with 10 bases lining up with TRBD2. The CDR3 is 16 residues long. J was trimmed by 3 bases and V by 1 base; bases with no gene match: 3. The V gene's germline CDR1 is LGHNA and CDR2 YSLEER. The CDR3 region is CASSQGTSGVYNEQFF. The DNA of the CDR3 is TGCGCCAGCAGCCAAGGCACTAGCGGGGTCTACAATGAGCAGTTCTTC.

The V gene is TRBV7-3, the J gene TRBJ2-3, with 8 positions matching TRBD2. The ends lost 5 bases at V and 4 bases at J; junction bases unmatched: 8. Germline CDR1 reads SGHTA; CDR2 reads FQGTGA. This CDR3 is 15 amino acids long. Here the CDR3 DNA reads TGTGCCAGCAGCCCTCGGGGGGGGGTGTCAGATACGCAGTATTTT. This codes for CASSPRGGVSDTQYF.

This clone has a handful of counts. This likely traces to a read error, being one base from a far larger clone. Here the CDR3 reads CASYDRDRVHNQPQHF. For the CDR3, the DNA is TGTGCCAGTTACGACCGGGACAGGGTCCACAATCAGCCCCAGCATTTT. This chain uses TRBV28 with TRBJ1-5, with 9 nucleotides matching TRBD1. J was trimmed by 3 bases and V by 9 bases; bases with no gene match: 12. The CDR3 covers 16 residues. From germline, CDR1 is MDHEN and CDR2 SYDVKM.

This clone was recorded a few times. The rearrangement joins TRBV9 to TRBJ1-5; maybe TRBD1 (5 bases). The V end was cut by 2 bases, the J end by 5 bases, with 11 bases between. Germline loops: CDR1 SGDLS, CDR2 YYNGEE. The CDR3 is 14 residues long. CDR3 protein: CASSVDKVDQPQHF. In DNA form, the CDR3 reads TGTGCCAGCAGCGTGGACAAGGTGGATCAGCCCCAGCATTTT. The entire variable domain, with the rest obtained from reference TRBV9 and TRBJ1-5, is as follows: DSGVTQTPKHLITATGQRVTLRCSPRSGDLSVYWYQQSLDQGLQFLIQYYNGEERAKGNILERFSAQQFPDLHSELNLSSLELGDSALYFCASSVDKVDQPQHFGDGTRLSIL.

The chain employs TRBV6-4 and TRBJ2-1, with 12 bases that match TRBD2. The CDR3 spans 14 residues. Trimming at V came to 2 bases and at J to 9 bases, leaving 2 bases not matched to a gene. The germline gives CDR1 MRHNA, CDR2 SNTAGT. The CDR3 nucleotides are TGTGCCAGCAGTGACGGGACTAGCGGGTTTGAGCAGTTCTTC. This gives the protein CASSDGTSGFEQFF.

The chain links TRBV13 to TRBJ2-7, with D possibly matching TRBD2 (5 bases). With 0 bases removed from V and 2 bases from J, the gap between germline ends came to 11 bases. Germline V gene sequence: CDR1 PRHDT, CDR2 FYEKMQ (reference sequence). The CDR3 spans 15 residues. CDR3 region: CASSLGLEDAYEQYF. The DNA of the CDR3 is TGTGCCAGCAGCTTAGGGTTGGAGGACGCCTACGAGCAGTACTTC.

The J gene is TRBJ2-2, the V gene TRBV7-9, with D unclear. V was cut by 5 bases and J by 6 bases, with 4 bases left in between. The CDR3 totals 11 residues. Germline V gene sequence: CDR1 SEHNR, CDR2 FQNEAQ (reference sequence). DNA of the CDR3: TGTGCCAGCAGCCTTCCCGGGGAGCTGTTTTTT. Translation gives CASSLPGELFF.

The chain is built from TRBV11-2 and TRBJ2-1; the D is unclear. CDR1 is SGHAT and CDR2 is FQNNGV in the germline V gene. CDR3 length equals 12 residues. Trimming removed 5 bases from V and 9 bases from J, with 11 bases in between. The CDR3 DNA sequence: TGTGCCAGCAGCCCAAGGTCGGGTGAGCAGTTCTTC. Residues: CASSPRSGEQFF.

This rearrangement joins TRBV2 to TRBJ2-7, with a possible D match to TRBD1 (5 bases). Germline CDR1 reads SNHLY; CDR2 reads FYNNEI. The CDR3 is 15 residues long. V shed 7 bases and J shed 2 bases, with 18 bases lying between them. The CDR3: CASIETVTIAYEQYF. CDR3 coding DNA: TGTGCCAGCATTGAGACAGTTACAATAGCCTACGAGCAGTACTTC.

The chain combines TRBV27 with TRBJ1-2; no firm D call. The length of the CDR3 is 14 residues. V shed 4 bases and J shed 2 bases, with 11 bases lying between them. The germline gives CDR1 MNHEY, CDR2 SMNVEV (reference sequence). The CDR3 nucleotides read TGTGCCAGCAGTTATAGCCAGTTAAACTATGGCTACACCTTC. Amino acids: CASSYSQLNYGYTF.